The 11 T cell receptor beta chains reported below all come from one sample, sequenced in a study of T cells after yellow fever vaccination (dated by TCRdb to the late 2010s). The library was generated by 5' RACE. Sequencing instrument: Illumina NovaSeq 6000. In TCRdb, the public reads were trimmed at Q25 with fastp and aligned with MiXCR, with productive beta chains retained. Every CDR3 protein is listed once, alongside the most common genes and DNA of its rows. Across this sample there are roughly 330,000 distinct CDR3 sequences, with 3% to 4.5% seen only once. Together, the top ten hold 24% of the sample. In light of the paper, this sample's treatment or condition label describes: live attenuated yellow fever vaccine strain. The specimen comprised PBMCs, sampled 5 days after the yellow fever booster vaccination. These TCRs come from a man aged 18 to 30 who received the YFV17D yellow fever vaccine.

This clonotype has only a few counts. This sequence joins TRBV27 and TRBJ2-1; D is unclear. The V end lost 3 bases, the J end lost 7 bases, and 16 bases lay between the germline ends. This CDR3 is built from 15 residues. Germline CDR1 and CDR2: MNHEY and SMNVEV (reference sequence). The CDR3 spells CASSLGGRRRNEQFF. The CDR3, as DNA: TGTGCCAGCAGTTTGGGTGGCAGGCGAAGGAATGAGCAGTTCTTC.

The chain recombines TRBV19 with TRBJ2-7; 7 bases fit TRBD2. Trimming removed 2 bases from V and 7 bases from J; junction bases left unmatched: 8. The CDR3 spans 14 residues. Germline V gene lookup returns CDR1 LNHDA and CDR2 SQIVND (reference sequence). CDR3 nucleotide sequence: TGTGCCAGTAGTATAAGTCCAGCGGGGAGGGAGCAGTACTTC. It translates to CASSISPAGREQYF.

This clonotype was observed at least ten times. This sequence joins TRBV6-6 and TRBJ1-1, with 7 bases aligning to TRBD1. With V trimmed by 6 bases and J by 1 base, 5 bases remained unmatched. The CDR3 runs to 14 residues. The germline V gene encodes CDR1 MNHNY and CDR2 SVGAGI (reference sequence). CDR3 residues: CASSPGQRNTEAFF. As DNA, the CDR3 is TGTGCCAGCAGCCCGGGACAGAGGAACACTGAAGCTTTCTTT.

This clonotype was seen a handful of times. V is TRBV6-1 and J is TRBJ1-3; D remains ambiguous. V dropped 3 bases and J dropped 0 bases, with 9 bases sitting between them. The CDR3 has 15 amino acids. Germline V CDR1 and CDR2: MNHNS, SASEGT. Here the CDR3 reads CASSDLANSGNTIYF. CDR3 nucleotide sequence: TGTGCCAGCAGTGACCTAGCCAACTCTGGAAACACCATATATTTT.

This clonotype was detected only a few times. V and J are TRBV18 and TRBJ1-5, with D unclear. Germline CDR1 KGHSH, CDR2 LQKENI. V shed 4 bases and J shed 4 bases, with 14 bases lying between them. This CDR3 is 15 amino acids long. This chain's CDR3 is CASSRGSQSNQPQHF. DNA for the CDR3: TGTGCCAGCTCACGCGGGAGCCAGTCTAATCAGCCCCAGCATTTT.

This clonotype was counted at least ten times. This sequence joins TRBV3-1 and TRBJ1-1; 9 bases are shared with TRBD1. The germline gives CDR1 LGHDT, CDR2 YNNKEL (reference sequence). CDR3 length equals 17 residues. V was clipped by 4 bases and J by 4 bases; unmatched bases: 13. The chain's CDR3 is CASSPGPQGAGGTEAFF. The CDR3 coding sequence is TGTGCCAGCAGCCCTGGGCCACAGGGGGCTGGAGGCACTGAAGCTTTCTTT.

In this sample, this clonotype turned up a few times. The chain recombines TRBV15 with TRBJ1-1; the match to TRBD1 covers 9 bases. Germline V lookup: CDR1 LNHNV, CDR2 YYDKDF (reference sequence). CDR3 length: 16 residues. V lost 0 bases and J lost 3; bases outside the gene matches: 5. CDR3 sequence: CATSRDVGQGHTEAFF. CDR3 nucleotides: TGTGCCACCAGCAGAGATGTAGGACAGGGGCACACTGAAGCTTTCTTT.

This clonotype was recorded many times. The J gene is TRBJ2-1, the V gene TRBV7-6, with D perhaps matching TRBD2 (6 bases). The V end was cut by 1 base, the J end by 10 bases, with 8 bases between. Germline V lookup: CDR1 SGHVS, CDR2 FNYEAQ. CDR3 length equals 12 residues. The DNA of the CDR3 is TGTGCCAGCAGCTTAGTTGGGGGGGAGCAGTTCTTC. Translation gives CASSLVGGEQFF.

This clonotype came up many times. The genes are TRBV6-2 or TRBV6-3 and TRBJ1-1; TRBD1 is a possible D gene (5 bases). V lost 0 bases, J lost 9 bases, and 11 bases lay in between. The CDR3 has 13 residues. The germline CDR1 and CDR2 sequences are MNHEY and SVGEGT. The CDR3 DNA sequence: TGTGCCAGCAGTTACTCCCGACAGCGTCAAGCTTTCTTT. Protein: CASSYSRQRQAFF.

This sequence joins TRBV2 and TRBJ2-1; TRBD1 matches at 11 bases. J lost 7 bases, V lost 10 bases, and 6 bases had no gene match. Germline CDR1 reads SNHLY; CDR2 reads FYNNEI. CDR3 length: 13 residues. CDR3 nucleotide sequence: TGTGCCATGCGGGACAGGGGGTTGAATGAGCAGTTCTTC. Translating gives CAMRDRGLNEQFF.

This clonotype was observed a handful of times. The rearrangement joins TRBV6-1 to TRBJ1-6; 8 nucleotides align to TRBD1. The CDR3 runs 13 residues. Germline V gives CDR1 MNHNS, CDR2 SASEGT. Unmatched junction bases numbered 2, after V lost 6 bases and J lost 7 bases. CDR3 DNA: TGTGCCAGCAGGGGGACAGGCAATTCACCCCTCCACTTT. Translated, it gives CASRGTGNSPLHF.